A single sample gave rise to the 21 T cell receptor beta chains below, sequenced in a study of T cell repertoires in cytomegalovirus infection. TCRdb analysed the reads with MiXCR anew, one entry per CDR3 protein. Here the sample spans around 900,000 distinct CDR3 sequences, under 40% being singletons. For these receptors, no antigen is known. The starting material was cultured CD8+ T cells from PBMCs, obtained from culture after CMV antigen stimulation. These receptors came from a human donor in good health (CMV status not recorded). Some clones in this sample may be carry-over from other donors' samples.

The chain combines TRBV6-5 with TRBJ2-5, with TRBD1 matching 7 bases. The V segment lost 2 bases and the J segment 3 bases; nucleotides outside the gene matches: 9. Germline lookup yields CDR1 MNHEY and CDR2 SVGAGI. This CDR3 comprises 16 residues. DNA for the CDR3: TGTGCCAGCAGTTACGGCCCTCGGGACAGAAAAGAGACCCAGTACTTC. It translates to CASSYGPRDRKETQYF.

Ten or more counts support this clonotype. The genes are TRBV6-5 and TRBJ2-3; D tentatively fits TRBD1 or TRBD2 (6 bases each). Germline CDR1 MNHEY, CDR2 SVGAGI. The CDR3 loop spans 15 amino acids. V lost 5 bases to trimming and J lost 1 base, with 13 bases between them. CDR3 sequence reads: CASSRRGAGTDTQYF. DNA of the CDR3: TGTGCCAGCAGTAGGAGGGGGGCCGGCACAGATACGCAGTATTTT.

The chain combines TRBV5-1 with TRBJ2-1; weak D call: TRBD1 (5 bases). The ends were cut back, 2 bases at V and 7 bases at J, with 10 bases in the middle. Germline V lookup: CDR1 SGHRS, CDR2 YFSETQ. The length of the CDR3 is 13 residues. Here the CDR3 reads CASSFLQGNEQFF. CDR3 DNA sequence: TGCGCCAGCAGCTTTCTCCAGGGAAATGAGCAGTTCTTC.

The CDR3 reads CASSPRGQGAQGDGYTF. Written as DNA, the CDR3 is TGTGCCAGCAGCCCCCGGGGGCAGGGGGCTCAAGGGGATGGCTACACCTTC. The genes are TRBV13 and TRBJ1-2, with 8 bases lining up with TRBD1. CDR1 PRHDT and CDR2 FYEKMQ come from the germline V gene (reference sequence). The CDR3 extends over 17 amino acids. Unmatched junction bases numbered 17, after V lost 5 bases and J lost 6 bases. Complete variable domain (other parts from reference TRBV13 and TRBJ1-2): AAGVIQSPRHLIKEKRETATLKCYPIPRHDTVYWYQQGPGQDPQFLISFYEKMQSDKGSIPDRFSAQQFSDYHSELNMSSLELGDSALYFCASSPRGQGAQGDGYTFGSGTRLTVV.

This chain connects TRBV20-1 to TRBJ1-1; D not certain. Trimming pared 2 bases from V and 1 base from J, leaving 11 bases between. The CDR3 has 14 amino acids. Germline-derived CDR1 and CDR2 are DFQATT and SNEGSKA (reference sequence). The CDR3 region has the DNA TGCAGTGCTAGAAACCCAGGTCAGAACACTGAAGCTTTCTTT. Translation: CSARNPGQNTEAFF.

The V and J genes are TRBV13 and TRBJ1-1; D gene unclear. CDR1 is PRHDT and CDR2 is FYEKMQ in the germline V gene (reference sequence). CDR3 size: 14 residues. V was trimmed by 3 bases and J by 1 base, leaving 9 bases between them. The CDR3 loop is CASSFGDGNTEAFF. DNA of the CDR3: TGTGCCAGCAGCTTTGGGGATGGGAACACTGAAGCTTTCTTT.

This rearrangement joins TRBV12-3 or TRBV12-4 to TRBJ1-2; D gene unclear. The CDR3 consists of 15 residues. Trimming pared 2 bases from V and 5 bases from J, leaving 15 bases between. Here the CDR3 DNA reads TGTGCCAGCAGTTTATCGTATGGGTATGGGTATGGCTACACCTTC. This codes for CASSLSYGYGYGYTF.

The chain combines TRBV7-6 with TRBJ2-3; 7 bases agree with TRBD1. The J segment lost 2 bases and the V segment lost 5 bases, leaving 10 bases of the junction unmatched. The CDR3 is 16 amino acids. Germline assignment: CDR1 SGHVS and CDR2 FNYEAQ. The CDR3 spells CASSKPTGTDTDTQYF. Written as DNA, the CDR3 is TGTGCCAGCAGCAAGCCGACAGGGACGGACACAGATACGCAGTATTTT.

This clonotype was recorded at least ten times. The V gene is TRBV7-9, the J gene TRBJ1-1; no clear D. The CDR3 has 17 amino acids. Germline V gene lookup returns CDR1 SEHNR and CDR2 FQNEAQ (reference sequence). V lost 4 bases and J lost 1, with 19 bases in between. The CDR3 spells CASSSNRADIENTEAFF. CDR3 DNA sequence: TGTGCCAGCAGCTCGAACCGGGCAGACATAGAGAACACTGAAGCTTTCTTT.

The V and J genes are TRBV6-6 and TRBJ2-7, with D perhaps assigned TRBD1 or TRBD2 (5 bases each). V was shortened by 2 bases and J by 5 bases, with 13 bases between the two germline ends. CDR3 length equals 14 residues. Per germline, CDR1 MNHNY and CDR2 SVGAGI (reference sequence). The DNA for the CDR3 is TGTGCCAGCAGTTACAGTCAGGGAGCCGACGAGCAGTACGTC. Protein sequence: CASSYSQGADEQYV.

This chain uses TRBV2 with TRBJ1-1, with D perhaps matching TRBD1 (6 bases). Trimming stripped 6 bases from V and 3 bases from J, with 14 bases between. The CDR3 runs 14 residues. Germline V gene sequence: CDR1 SNHLY, CDR2 FYNNEI. The CDR3 reads CASRDRPRDTEAFF. The CDR3, as DNA: TGTGCCAGCAGGGACAGACCGCGAGACACTGAAGCTTTCTTT.

This clonotype appeared a few times. This rearrangement joins TRBV7-9 to TRBJ1-1; D is perhaps TRBD1 (5 bases). This CDR3 comprises 15 residues. The V gene lost 3 bases and the J gene lost 0 bases, with 11 bases spanning the gap. From germline, CDR1 is SEHNR and CDR2 FQNEAQ (reference sequence). The CDR3 reads CASSFSEGMNTEAFF. DNA of the CDR3: TGTGCCAGCAGCTTCTCAGAGGGGATGAACACTGAAGCTTTCTTT.

This chain uses TRBV7-9 with TRBJ1-2, with TRBD1 as a possible D gene (6 bases). This CDR3 has 13 amino acids. The ends were cut back, 5 bases at V and 6 bases at J, with 13 bases in the middle. CDR1 and CDR2 (germline): SEHNR, FQNEAQ (reference sequence). The CDR3 DNA reads as TGTGCCAGCAGCGGGCAGGGGCAAGATGGCTACACCTTC. Protein: CASSGQGQDGYTF.

This chain uses TRBV19 with TRBJ2-2; D unresolved. The CDR3 consists of 12 residues. The V gene's germline CDR1 is LNHDA and CDR2 SQIVND (reference sequence). Trimming stripped 11 bases from V and 4 bases from J, with 11 bases between. CDR3 in amino acids: CALLGPTGELFF. CDR3 DNA: TGTGCCCTTCTGGGCCCCACCGGGGAGCTGTTTTTT.

The chain recombines TRBV6-2 or TRBV6-3 with TRBJ1-1, with 8 bases aligning to TRBD1. This CDR3 is 17 amino acids long. V gave up 1 base and J gave up 3 bases; unmatched junction bases: 10. Germline values: CDR1 MNHEY, CDR2 SVGEGT. In DNA form, the CDR3 reads TGTGCCAGCAGTTACTGGGTAGGACAGGGCATGGACACTGAAGCTTTCTTT. This translates into CASSYWVGQGMDTEAFF.

The chain recombines TRBV12-3 or TRBV12-4 with TRBJ2-1, with 9 nucleotides matching TRBD2. Losses at the gene ends were 7 bases for V and 3 bases for J; bases not matched to a gene: 7. The CDR3 has 15 residues. CDR3 in DNA: TGTGCCAGCACCCTAGCGGGGTCAAACTACAATGAGCAGTTCTTC. Amino acids: CASTLAGSNYNEQFF.

V gene TRBV7-3 combines with J gene TRBJ1-2; D may be TRBD1 (5 bases). CDR1 and CDR2 from the germline V gene are SGHTA and FQGTGA. The V and J ends lost 5 bases and 4 bases respectively, with 14 bases between them. The CDR3 length is 14 residues. This CDR3 reads CASSLLGRIYGYTF. The CDR3 DNA sequence: TGTGCCAGCAGCCTACTGGGACGCATCTATGGCTACACCTTC. The full variable domain, with the rest looked up from reference TRBV7-3 and TRBJ1-2, is GAGVSQTPSNKVTEKGKYVELRCDPISGHTALYWYRQSLGQGPEFLIYFQGTGAADDSGLPNDRFFAVRPEGSVSTLKIQRTERGDSAVYLCASSLLGRIYGYTFGSGTRLTVV.

V and J are TRBV7-3 and TRBJ2-7; TRBD1 aligns across 8 bases. The CDR3 extends over 21 amino acids. From germline, CDR1 is SGHTA and CDR2 FQGTGA. Germline trimming cut 4 bases from V and 2 bases from J; bases unmatched to any gene: 25. The CDR3 DNA reads as TGTGCCAGCAGCTCCAGACCGACAGGGGACGGCGGAAGGGGGGTCACCTACGAGCAGTACTTC. The encoded protein is CASSSRPTGDGGRGVTYEQYF.

This clonotype was seen more than once but under ten times. The chain's CDR3 is CASSSLGWETQYF. In DNA form, the CDR3 reads TGTGCCAGCAGCTCCCTAGGGTGGGAGACCCAGTACTTC. The chain joins TRBV7-6 to TRBJ2-5; no firm D call. The ends were cut back, 4 bases at V and 5 bases at J, with 11 bases in the middle. The CDR3 extends over 13 amino acids. Germline CDR1 SGHVS, CDR2 FNYEAQ. Supplemented by reference TRBV7-6 and TRBJ2-5, the full variable domain reads GAGVSQSPRYKVTKRGQDVALRCDPISGHVSLYWYRQALGQGPEFLTYFNYEAQQDKSGLPNDRFSAERPEGSISTLTIQRTEQRDSAMYRCASSSLGWETQYFGPGTRLLVL.

V and J are TRBV19 and TRBJ2-3, with D possibly matching TRBD2 (6 bases). Germline V lookup: CDR1 LNHDA, CDR2 SQIVND (reference sequence). This CDR3 region has 12 residues. Trimming shortened V by 11 bases and J by 7 bases, and 16 bases separated the two germline ends. CDR3 bases: TGTGCCGTCGGGGGTCTGAATTATACGCAGTATTTT. Its translation is CAVGGLNYTQYF.

Many counts were recorded for this clonotype. This chain links TRBV6-4 with TRBJ2-3, with 10 bases matching TRBD1. Looked up from germline, CDR1 is MRHNA and CDR2 is SNTAGT. The CDR3 has 15 residues. Losses at the gene ends were 2 bases for V and 2 bases for J; bases not matched to a gene: 1. In DNA form, the CDR3 reads TGTGCCAGCAGTGACGGGACAGGGGACACAGATACGCAGTATTTT. As protein: CASSDGTGDTDTQYF.